What follows are 25 T cell receptor beta chains derived from one specimen sequenced in a study of CD8 T cells in Susac syndrome. RNA, at roughly 0.45 to 1 ug, was reverse transcribed with random hexamers. MiXCR, run by TCRdb on the immunoSEQ multiplex PCR reads, gives a single entry per CDR3 protein. The data show about 180,000 distinct CDR3 sequences, 85% to 95% seen once. Input material: CD4+ T cells from PBMCs. These TCRs come from a human donor with Susac syndrome.

V and J are TRBV12-3 or TRBV12-4 and TRBJ1-5, with D possibly matching TRBD1 (5 bases). The CDR3 spans 16 residues. The V end was cut by 4 bases, the J end by 1 base, with 14 bases between. The CDR3 DNA is TGTGCCAGCAGTTGGGGCGGGGAGGAGAGCAATCAGCCCCAGCATTTT. Its protein product is CASSWGGEESNQPQHF.

The J gene is TRBJ2-7, the V gene TRBV7-9; D is uncertain. This CDR3 has 15 amino acids. Germline CDR1 is SEHNR and CDR2 is FQNEAQ (reference sequence). Trimming stripped 4 bases from V and 4 bases from J, with 17 bases between. CDR3 loop: CASSSPSIDKYEQYF. The CDR3 region has the DNA TGTGCCAGCAGCTCGCCTTCCATAGACAAATACGAGCAGTACTTC.

The V gene is TRBV28, the J gene TRBJ1-4; D not certain. The V gene's germline CDR1 is MDHEN and CDR2 SYDVKM. Trimming took 6 bases from V and 3 from J, leaving 5 bases between them. This CDR3 contains 12 residues. CDR3 loop: CASRSPNEKLFF. In nucleotides, the CDR3 is TGTGCCAGCAGGAGCCCTAATGAAAAACTGTTTTTT.

The CDR3 DNA follows: TGTGCCAGCGGAAAGGGGACTCGTGAGCAGTTCTTC. This sequence encodes CASGKGTREQFF. V usage is TRBV6-6 and J usage is TRBJ2-1, with D possibly TRBD2 on 6 matching bases. Germline V gene data show CDR1 as MNHNY and CDR2 as SVGAGI (reference sequence). This CDR3 spans 12 amino acids. Trimming stripped 8 bases from V and 9 bases from J, with 14 bases between.

The V gene is TRBV25-1, the J gene TRBJ2-5; 10 nucleotides align to TRBD1. The CDR3 extends over 17 amino acids. From germline, CDR1 is MGHDK and CDR2 SYGVNS. Trimming took 8 bases from V and 4 from J; bases not matched to a gene: 16. CDR3 region: CASGRLPFDRGRETQYF. CDR3 DNA sequence: TGTGCCAGCGGTAGACTACCCTTTGACAGGGGGCGAGAGACCCAGTACTTC.

The CDR3 region is CASSPTSEGGTEAFF. CDR3 sequence (DNA): TGTGCCAGTAGTCCCACCTCCGAAGGGGGCACTGAAGCTTTCTTT. This chain uses TRBV19 with TRBJ1-1, with D possibly being TRBD1 (6 bases). Germline V CDR1 and CDR2: LNHDA, SQIVND (reference sequence). The CDR3 contains 15 residues. V lost 5 bases and J lost 4, with 17 bases in between.

This clonotype was recorded a few times. This chain links TRBV5-6 with TRBJ2-1; the D is unclear. With 1 base removed from V and 6 bases from J, the gap between germline ends came to 2 bases. CDR1 is SGHDT and CDR2 is YYEEEE in the germline V gene. This CDR3 region has 11 residues. This chain's CDR3 is CASSLSNEQFF. CDR3 DNA sequence: TGTGCCAGCAGCTTGAGCAATGAGCAGTTCTTC.

J is TRBJ2-5 and V is TRBV18; D is ambiguous. V was cut by 2 bases and J by 5 bases, with 12 bases left in between. The CDR3 covers 14 residues. Germline assignment: CDR1 KGHSH and CDR2 LQKENI. The CDR3 bases are TGTGCCAGCTCACCAAGCCATTTAGGGGAGACCCAGTACTTC. Amino acid sequence: CASSPSHLGETQYF.

This chain joins TRBV7-8 and TRBJ1-1, with D perhaps matching TRBD1 (5 bases). Trimming stripped 6 bases from V and 0 bases from J, with 20 bases between. Germline loops: CDR1 SGHVS, CDR2 FQNEAQ. The CDR3 has 17 amino acids. The chain's CDR3 is CASRSPGRKEMNTEAFF. The CDR3 DNA reads TGTGCCAGCAGATCACCGGGACGGAAAGAAATGAACACTGAAGCTTTCTTT.

The rearrangement links TRBV28 to TRBJ1-5; D is ambiguous. This CDR3 is built from 14 residues. The V and J ends lost 10 bases and 2 bases respectively, with 15 bases between them. Germline assignment: CDR1 MDHEN and CDR2 SYDVKM. CDR3 sequence reads: CATMGLQGNQPQHF. Here the CDR3 DNA reads TGTGCCACCATGGGCCTCCAAGGCAATCAGCCCCAGCATTTT.

The chain recombines TRBV28 with TRBJ1-5; 12 bases line up with TRBD1. CDR1 and CDR2 from the germline V gene are MDHEN and SYDVKM. V shed 4 bases, J shed 3 bases, and the junction held 7 bases outside the gene matches. There are 17 residues in the CDR3. In nucleotides, the CDR3 is TGTGCCAGCAGTTCCTCGGGACAGGGGGCTGACAATCAGCCCCAGCATTTT. Translated: CASSSSGQGADNQPQHF.

This clonotype was observed once. This chain joins TRBV29-1 and TRBJ1-1, with D possibly being TRBD1 (5 bases). The CDR3 is 14 amino acids. V was pared by 4 bases and J by 0 bases, with 12 bases between. The germline V gene encodes CDR1 SQVTM and CDR2 ANQGSEA. The chain's CDR3 is CSVGGRAMNTEAFF. CDR3 nucleotide sequence: TGCAGCGTTGGAGGCAGGGCCATGAACACTGAAGCTTTCTTT.

This chain uses TRBV6-2 or TRBV6-3 with TRBJ2-7; perhaps TRBD2 as D (7 bases). Between the trimmed V and J ends, which lost 4 bases and 6 bases, there was a span of 19 bases. The CDR3 has 15 amino acids. The germline V gene has CDR1 MNHEY and CDR2 SVGEGT. The CDR3 sequence is CASSSWGGQRGEQYF. The CDR3 DNA is TGTGCCAGCAGTTCCTGGGGGGGACAACGAGGCGAGCAGTACTTC.

This chain joins TRBV3-1 and TRBJ2-1, with 7 bases fitting TRBD1. Germline lookup yields CDR1 LGHDT and CDR2 YNNKEL (reference sequence). Trimming removed 0 bases from V and 10 bases from J; junction bases left unmatched: 12. The CDR3 runs to 16 residues. CDR3 nucleotides: TGTGCCAGCAGCCAAGAGAACAGGGGCTCATCGGAGGAGCAGTTCTTC. Translation: CASSQENRGSSEEQFF.

The V gene is TRBV6-1, the J gene TRBJ2-7, with D hard to call. Germline V gives CDR1 MNHNS, CDR2 SASEGT. This CDR3 contains 15 residues. V dropped 5 bases and J dropped 0 bases, with 14 bases sitting between them. CDR3 sequence (DNA): TGTGCCAGCAGTCCCGACCGAGCGAGCTCCTACGAGCAGTACTTC. Protein: CASSPDRASSYEQYF.

The chain uses TRBV28 and TRBJ2-4, with D possibly TRBD2 on 5 matching bases. Germline CDR1 reads MDHEN; CDR2 reads SYDVKM. V was clipped by 4 bases and J by 2 bases, with 12 bases between them. The CDR3 loop spans 15 amino acids. CDR3 sequence: CASSSSSNSKNIQYF. In DNA, the CDR3 is TGTGCCAGCAGTTCTAGCTCCAACTCCAAAAACATTCAGTACTTC.

The gene calls are TRBV20-1 and TRBJ2-7; 8 nucleotides line up with TRBD2. V dropped 0 bases and J dropped 5; count of bases not matched to a gene: 9. From germline, CDR1 is DFQATT and CDR2 SNEGSKA (reference sequence). The CDR3 is 15 amino acids. This chain's CDR3 is CSARERGGGSHEQYF. DNA of the CDR3: TGCAGTGCTAGAGAGAGGGGCGGGGGGAGCCACGAGCAGTACTTC.

This sequence joins TRBV3-1 and TRBJ2-3; the match to TRBD2 covers 8 bases. Germline V gives CDR1 LGHDT, CDR2 YNNKEL (reference sequence). CDR3 size: 19 residues. V was clipped by 3 bases and J by 4 bases; unmatched bases: 18. The CDR3 DNA reads TGTGCCAGCAGCCAGATGCGTAAGAGCGGGAGCGGTATACCAGATACGCAGTATTTT. Protein: CASSQMRKSGSGIPDTQYF.

The chain has TRBV30 and TRBJ2-1; 9 bases align to TRBD2. CDR1 and CDR2 (germline): GTSNPN, SVGIG (reference sequence). The CDR3 is made up of 14 amino acids. V gave up 7 bases and J gave up 8 bases; unmatched junction bases: 12. The CDR3 sequence is CAYSMGLAAYEQFF. Written as DNA, the CDR3 is TGTGCCTATAGTATGGGACTAGCCGCCTATGAGCAGTTCTTC.

V usage is TRBV29-1 and J usage is TRBJ1-1; D uncertain. The CDR3 runs to 13 residues. Trimming removed 3 bases from V and 4 bases from J, with 12 bases in between. Germline CDR1 SQVTM, CDR2 ANQGSEA. For the CDR3, the DNA is TGCAGCGTTGAGGGGATGGAGGGCACTGAAGCTTTCTTT. Amino acids: CSVEGMEGTEAFF. Full variable domain (remainder filled in from reference TRBV29-1 and TRBJ1-1): SAVISQKPSRDICQRGTSLTIQCQVDSQVTMMFWYRQQPGQSLTLIATANQGSEATYESGFVIDKFPISRPNLTFSTLTVSNMSPEDSSIYLCSVEGMEGTEAFFGQGTRLTVV.

This chain joins TRBV5-4 and TRBJ2-2; D perhaps matches TRBD2 (6 bases). The V gene lost 0 bases and the J gene lost 6 bases, with 6 bases spanning the gap. The V gene's germline CDR1 is SGHNT and CDR2 YYREEE (reference sequence). This CDR3 comprises 13 residues. The CDR3 coding sequence is TGTGCCAGCAGCTTGGGGGGGGCCGGGGAGCTGTTTTTT. It codes for CASSLGGAGELFF.

This clonotype was recorded only once. The chain has TRBV29-1 and TRBJ2-7; tentatively, D is TRBD2 (6 bases). Between the trimmed V and J ends, which lost 5 bases and 0 bases, there was a span of 11 bases. This CDR3 has 13 residues. Germline assignment: CDR1 SQVTM and CDR2 ANQGSEA. CDR3 sequence reads: CSVHTGGSYEQYF. As DNA, the CDR3 is TGCAGCGTTCACACCGGGGGCTCCTACGAGCAGTACTTC.

V usage is TRBV6-2 or TRBV6-3 and J usage is TRBJ2-1; 7 bases line up with TRBD1. The CDR3 runs 13 residues. The V segment lost 6 bases and the J segment 5 bases; nucleotides outside the gene matches: 4. Germline CDR1 and CDR2: MNHEY and SVGEGT. CDR3 protein: CASSQGQNNEQFF. The CDR3 DNA reads TGTGCCAGCAGCCAGGGACAGAACAATGAGCAGTTCTTC.

This rearrangement joins TRBV20-1 to TRBJ2-7; TRBD1 agrees at 8 bases. This CDR3 contains 13 residues. CDR1 and CDR2 from the germline V gene are DFQATT and SNEGSKA (reference sequence). Unmatched junction bases numbered 8, after V lost 5 bases and J lost 5 bases. CDR3 sequence: CSAQGQGDHEQYF. The CDR3 DNA sequence: TGCAGTGCTCAAGGACAGGGTGACCACGAGCAGTACTTC.

This sequence joins TRBV20-1 and TRBJ2-1; 7 nucleotides match TRBD1. J was trimmed by 4 bases and V by 2 bases; bases with no gene match: 8. In germline, CDR1 is DFQATT, CDR2 SNEGSKA (reference sequence). This CDR3 contains 15 residues. CDR3 bases: TGCAGTGCTAGAACAACCGGGACAGATTACAATGAGCAGTTCTTC. This sequence encodes CSARTTGTDYNEQFF.